This T cell receptor (beta chain) was found in a study of identical twins. A few counts support this clonotype. Its target is unknown. Losses at the gene ends were 3 bases for V and 5 bases for J; bases not matched to a gene: 7. This CDR3 region has 15 residues. Germline V CDR1 and CDR2: MRHNA, SNTAGT. A universal primer binding site was introduced by template switching. The final cDNA contained unique molecular identifiers. TCRdb redid the calling of the 5' RACE reads with MiXCR, one entry per CDR3 protein. Among about 530,000 distinct CDR3 sequences listed, about 15% were seen once. General observations from the study: For zero-insertion analyses, partial confounding could come from invariant MAIT and iNKT cells. Out-of-frame alpha sequences common to twins exhibited a surplus of low generation probability. Conclusions were drawn cross-sectionally by statistical analysis, without following the same donors.

This sample also belongs to another study, concerning yellow fever vaccine responses in identical twins.

The chain recombines TRBV6-4 with TRBJ2-1; 7 nucleotides match TRBD2. This TCR was sampled from a woman between 18 and 30 years old in good health. The sample comprised CD4+ T cells sorted from blood. For the CDR3, the DNA is TGTGCCAGCAGTGATGGGGCGAGCGGGGACAATGAGCAGTTCTTC. Protein sequence: CASSDGASGDNEQFF.